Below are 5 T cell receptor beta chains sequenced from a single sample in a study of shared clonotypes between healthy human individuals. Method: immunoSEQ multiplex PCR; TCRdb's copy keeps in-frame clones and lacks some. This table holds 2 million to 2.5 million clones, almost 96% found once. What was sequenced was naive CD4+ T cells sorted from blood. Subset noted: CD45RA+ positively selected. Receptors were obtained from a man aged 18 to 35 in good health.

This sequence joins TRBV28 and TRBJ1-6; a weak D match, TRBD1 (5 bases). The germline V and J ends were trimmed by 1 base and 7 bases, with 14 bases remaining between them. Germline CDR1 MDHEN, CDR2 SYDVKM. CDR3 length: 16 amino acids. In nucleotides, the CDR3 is TGTGCCAGCAGTTTATCAAGGCCAGGGAGCAATTCACCCCTCCACTTT. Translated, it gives CASSLSRPGSNSPLHF.

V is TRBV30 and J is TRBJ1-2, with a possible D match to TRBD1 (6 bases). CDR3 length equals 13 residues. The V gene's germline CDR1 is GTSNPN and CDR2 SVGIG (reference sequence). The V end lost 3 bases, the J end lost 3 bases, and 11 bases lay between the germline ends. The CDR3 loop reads CAWRAGGDYGYTF. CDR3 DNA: TGTGCCTGGAGGGCCGGGGGCGACTATGGCTACACCTTC.

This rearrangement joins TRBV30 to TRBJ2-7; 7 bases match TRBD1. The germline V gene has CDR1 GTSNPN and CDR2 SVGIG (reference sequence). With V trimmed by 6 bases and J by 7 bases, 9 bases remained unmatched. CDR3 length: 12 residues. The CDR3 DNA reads TGTGCCTGCCATACAGGGGCTAGGGAGCAGTACTTC. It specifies CACHTGAREQYF.

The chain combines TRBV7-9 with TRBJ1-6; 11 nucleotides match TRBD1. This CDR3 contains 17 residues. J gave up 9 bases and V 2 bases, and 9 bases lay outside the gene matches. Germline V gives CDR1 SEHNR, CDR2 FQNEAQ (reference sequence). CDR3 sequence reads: CASSLSTGQGAASPLHF. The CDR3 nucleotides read TGTGCCAGCAGCTTAAGTACCGGACAGGGGGCGGCTTCACCCCTCCACTTT. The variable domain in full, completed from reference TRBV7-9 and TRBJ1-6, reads DTGVSQNPRHKITKRGQNVTFRCDPISEHNRLYWYRQTLGQGPEFLTYFQNEAQLEKSRLLSDRFSAERPKGSFSTLEIQRTEQGDSAMYLCASSLSTGQGAASPLHFGNGTRLTVT.

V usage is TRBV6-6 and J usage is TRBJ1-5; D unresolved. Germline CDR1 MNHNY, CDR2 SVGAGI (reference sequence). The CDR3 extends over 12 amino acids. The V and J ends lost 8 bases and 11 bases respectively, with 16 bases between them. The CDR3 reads CASLNGGSTQHF. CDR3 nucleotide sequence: TGTGCCAGCTTAAACGGCGGATCGACCCAGCATTTT.